These T cell receptor beta chains were read from a single sample in a study of patients and donors after allogeneic stem cell transplantation. TCRdb reanalysed the RT-PCR reads using MiXCR and keeps one entry per CDR3 protein. The data contain 20,000 to 25,000 distinct CDR3 sequences, around 28% of them singletons. Material for sequencing was blood, either unsorted or a sorted T cell fraction (not recorded which). The receptors shown here come from a human donor who was either an allogeneic HSCT recipient or a stem cell or donor lymphocyte infusion donor (not recorded which). It is not recorded whose cells these are; they may come from a transplant donor. Each CDR3 is given with its conserved first and last residue. Each record gives: J gene, V gene, D gene, clone size, CDR3 DNA, CDR3 protein. A D gene is named only where the DNA matches it firmly. A row's size may be missing; if present it is once, few, many or a size class.

TRBJ2-5	TRBV28	TRBD1	few	TGTGCCAGCAGTTGGGCTTGGGACAGGGGGGAGTACCAAGAGACCCAGTACTTC	CASSWAWDRGEYQETQYF
TRBJ1-2	TRBV12-3/TRBV12-4	TRBD1	-	TGTGCCAGCAGTTCCCTCAGGGGGAGCGGCTACACCTTC	CASSSLRGSGYTF
TRBJ1-6	TRBV12-3/TRBV12-4	-	-	TGTGCCAGCAGTCTTGCCGGGAGCTATAATTCACCCCTCCACTTT	CASSLAGSYNSPLHF
TRBJ1-6	TRBV6-5	TRBD1	few	TGTGCCAGCAGTTCCTCAGGGACAGGGATTAATTCACCCCTCCACTTT	CASSSSGTGINSPLHF
TRBJ1-1	TRBV4-2	-	-	TGTGCCAGCAGCCAGAACCAGAACACTGAAGCTTTCTTT	CASSQNQNTEAFF
TRBJ1-5	TRBV10-3	TRBD1	few	TGTGCCATCAGTGGGGACAGGGATAGCAATCAGCCCCAGCATTTT	CAISGDRDSNQPQHF
TRBJ1-4	TRBV7-9	-	-	TGTGCCAGCAGCTTAGACGGGCCGGGGAGGAGGGGTAAACTGTTTTTT	CASSLDGPGRRGKLFF
TRBJ1-6	TRBV3-1	-	-	TGTGCCAGCAGCCAAGGGTACAGGGTACATAATTCACCCCTCCACTTT	CASSQGYRVHNSPLHF
TRBJ1-6	TRBV10-2	TRBD1	-	TGCGCCAGCAGTGACCGACAGGGTGGCCCCTATAATTCACCCCTCCACTTT	CASSDRQGGPYNSPLHF
TRBJ2-5	TRBV4-3	TRBD2	few	TGCGCCAGCAGCCAAGAAGGAGCGGGGGAGACCCAGTACTTC	CASSQEGAGETQYF
TRBJ2-7	TRBV7-9	-	-	TGTGCCAGCAGCATCCCGGGACACCACGAGCAGTACTTC	CASSIPGHHEQYF
TRBJ1-2	TRBV5-1	TRBD1	-	TGCGCCAGCAGCTTGGGACAGGGTCTCTATGGCTACACCTTC	CASSLGQGLYGYTF
TRBJ1-6	TRBV6-2/TRBV6-3	TRBD1	few	TGTGCCAGCAGTTACTCGTCCGGGACAGGGATTGTTAATTCACCCCTCCACTTT	CASSYSSGTGIVNSPLHF
TRBJ1-2	TRBV5-1	TRBD1	few	TGCGCCAGCAGCCCTGAACCGGGACAGGAGTATGGCTACACCTTC	CASSPEPGQEYGYTF
TRBJ2-5	TRBV19	-	-	TGTGCCAGTAATGGAAGGCAGGGCCAAGAGACCCAGTACTTC	CASNGRQGQETQYF